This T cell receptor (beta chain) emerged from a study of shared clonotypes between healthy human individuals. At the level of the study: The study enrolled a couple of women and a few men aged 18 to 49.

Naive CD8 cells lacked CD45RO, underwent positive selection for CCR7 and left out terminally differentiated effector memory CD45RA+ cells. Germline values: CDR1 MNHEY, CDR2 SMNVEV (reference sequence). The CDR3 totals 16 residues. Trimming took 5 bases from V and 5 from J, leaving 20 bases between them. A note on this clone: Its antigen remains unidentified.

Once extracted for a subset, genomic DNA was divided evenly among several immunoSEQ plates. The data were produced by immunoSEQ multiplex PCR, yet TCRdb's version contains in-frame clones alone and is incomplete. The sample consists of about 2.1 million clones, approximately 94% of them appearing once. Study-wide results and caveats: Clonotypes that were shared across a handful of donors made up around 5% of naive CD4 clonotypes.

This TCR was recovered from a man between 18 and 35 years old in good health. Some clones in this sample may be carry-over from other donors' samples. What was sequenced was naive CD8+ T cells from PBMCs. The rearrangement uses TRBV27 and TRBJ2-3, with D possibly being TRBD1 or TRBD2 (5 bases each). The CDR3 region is CASSRMWGPAVDTQYF. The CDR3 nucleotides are TGTGCCAGCAGTAGGATGTGGGGACCAGCGGTAGATACGCAGTATTTT.